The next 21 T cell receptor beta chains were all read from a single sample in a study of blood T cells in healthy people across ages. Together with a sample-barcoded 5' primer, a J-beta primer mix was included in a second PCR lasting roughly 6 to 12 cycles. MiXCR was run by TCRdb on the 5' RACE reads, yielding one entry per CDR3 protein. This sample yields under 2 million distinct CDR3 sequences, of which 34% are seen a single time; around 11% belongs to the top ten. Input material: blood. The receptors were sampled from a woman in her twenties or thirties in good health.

CDR3 DNA sequence: TGCGCCAGCAGCCAGAGGGAGAATGAGCAGTTCTTC. It translates to CASSQRENEQFF. This chain connects TRBV4-1 to TRBJ2-1; D may be TRBD2 (5 bases). Looked up from germline, CDR1 is MGHRA and CDR2 is YSYEKL. The V gene lost 3 bases and the J gene lost 7 bases, with 7 bases spanning the gap. This CDR3 spans 12 amino acids.

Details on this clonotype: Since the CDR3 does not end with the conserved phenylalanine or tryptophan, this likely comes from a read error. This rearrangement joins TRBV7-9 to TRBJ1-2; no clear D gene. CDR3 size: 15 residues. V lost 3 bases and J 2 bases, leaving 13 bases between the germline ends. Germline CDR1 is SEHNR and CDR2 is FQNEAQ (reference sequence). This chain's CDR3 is CASSFLPGSNYGYTC. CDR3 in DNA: TGTGCCAGCAGCTTCCTACCCGGCAGCAACTATGGCTACACCTGC.

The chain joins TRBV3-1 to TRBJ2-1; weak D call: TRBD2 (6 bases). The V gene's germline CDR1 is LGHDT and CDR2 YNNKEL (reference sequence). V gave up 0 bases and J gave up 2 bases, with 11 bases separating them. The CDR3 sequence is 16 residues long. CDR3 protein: CASSQETPGAYNEQFF. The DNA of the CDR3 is TGTGCCAGCAGCCAAGAGACCCCGGGGGCCTACAATGAGCAGTTCTTC.

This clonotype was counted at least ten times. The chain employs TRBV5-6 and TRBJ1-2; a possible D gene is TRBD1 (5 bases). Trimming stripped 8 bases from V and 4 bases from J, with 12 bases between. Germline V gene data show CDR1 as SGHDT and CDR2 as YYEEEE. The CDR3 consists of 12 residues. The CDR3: CASTRGSYGYTF. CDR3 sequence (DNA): TGTGCCAGTACCCGGGGGAGCTATGGCTACACCTTC.

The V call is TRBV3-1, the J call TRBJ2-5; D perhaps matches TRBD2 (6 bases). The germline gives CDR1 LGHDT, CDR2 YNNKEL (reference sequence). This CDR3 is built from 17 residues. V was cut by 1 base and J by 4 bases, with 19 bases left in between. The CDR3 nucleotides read TGTGCCAGCAGCCAAGGGGCAGCCGGGGGTTGGTTAGAGACCCAGTACTTC. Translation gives CASSQGAAGGWLETQYF.

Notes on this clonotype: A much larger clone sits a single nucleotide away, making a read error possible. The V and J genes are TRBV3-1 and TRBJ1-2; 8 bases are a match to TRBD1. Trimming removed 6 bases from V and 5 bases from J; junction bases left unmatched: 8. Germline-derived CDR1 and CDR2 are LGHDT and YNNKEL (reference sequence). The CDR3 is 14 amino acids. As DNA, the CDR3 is TGTGCCAGCAGACCCACAGGGGGATGTTATGGCTACACCTTC. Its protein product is CASRPTGGCYGYTF.

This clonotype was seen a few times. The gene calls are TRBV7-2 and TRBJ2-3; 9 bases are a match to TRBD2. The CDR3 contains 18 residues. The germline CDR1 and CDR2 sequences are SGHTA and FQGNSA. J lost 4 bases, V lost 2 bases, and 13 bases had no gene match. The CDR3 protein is CASSLRWASGVGADTQYF. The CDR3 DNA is TGTGCCAGCAGCTTAAGGTGGGCTAGCGGGGTAGGAGCAGATACGCAGTATTTT.

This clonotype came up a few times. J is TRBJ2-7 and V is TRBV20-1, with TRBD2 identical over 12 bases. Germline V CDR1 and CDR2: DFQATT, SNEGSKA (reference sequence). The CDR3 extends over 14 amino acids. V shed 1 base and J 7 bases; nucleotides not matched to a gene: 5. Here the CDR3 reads CSARGLAGVLEQYF. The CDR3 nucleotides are TGCAGTGCTAGAGGACTAGCGGGAGTTTTAGAGCAGTACTTC.

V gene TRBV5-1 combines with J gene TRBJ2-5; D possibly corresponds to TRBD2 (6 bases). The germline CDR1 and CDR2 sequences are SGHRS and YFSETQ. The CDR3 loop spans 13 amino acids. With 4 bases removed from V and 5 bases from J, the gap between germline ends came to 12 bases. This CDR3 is CASSPPGDETQYF. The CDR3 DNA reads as TGCGCCAGCAGCCCCCCGGGGGACGAGACCCAGTACTTC.

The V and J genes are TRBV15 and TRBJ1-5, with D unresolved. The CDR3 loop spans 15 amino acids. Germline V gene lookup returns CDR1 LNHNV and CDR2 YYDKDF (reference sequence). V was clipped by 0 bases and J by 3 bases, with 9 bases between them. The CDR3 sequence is CATSRDPGANQPQHF. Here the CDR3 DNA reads TGTGCCACCAGCAGAGATCCCGGAGCCAATCAGCCCCAGCATTTT.

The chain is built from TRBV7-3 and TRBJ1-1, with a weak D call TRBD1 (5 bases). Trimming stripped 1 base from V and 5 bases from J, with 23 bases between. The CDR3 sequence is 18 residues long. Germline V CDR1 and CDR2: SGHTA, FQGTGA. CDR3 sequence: CASSLNGRAGKSETEAFF. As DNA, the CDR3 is TGTGCCAGCAGCTTAAATGGGAGGGCAGGGAAGTCGGAAACTGAAGCTTTCTTT.

CDR3 sequence (DNA): TGTGCCAGCAGTTTCTGGGGGTCGGCGGACTACGAGCAGTACTTC. Amino acid sequence: CASSFWGSADYEQYF. The J gene is TRBJ2-7, the V gene TRBV12-3 or TRBV12-4; D might be TRBD1 or TRBD2, each matching 5 bases. V was trimmed by 3 bases and J by 3 bases, leaving 15 bases between them. The CDR3 runs 15 residues.

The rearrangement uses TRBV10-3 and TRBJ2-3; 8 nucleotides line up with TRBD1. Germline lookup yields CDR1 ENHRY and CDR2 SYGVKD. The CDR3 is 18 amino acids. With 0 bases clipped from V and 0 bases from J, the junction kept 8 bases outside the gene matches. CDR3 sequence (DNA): TGTGCCATCAGTGAGTCGGTGGGCAGGGGGCCTAGCACAGATACGCAGTATTTT. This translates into CAISESVGRGPSTDTQYF.

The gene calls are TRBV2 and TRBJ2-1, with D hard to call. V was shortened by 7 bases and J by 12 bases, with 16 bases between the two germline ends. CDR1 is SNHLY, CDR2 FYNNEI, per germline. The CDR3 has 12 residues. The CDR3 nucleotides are TGTGCCAGCAAAGCAAGCCGGGCCTCGCAGTTCTTC. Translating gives CASKASRASQFF.

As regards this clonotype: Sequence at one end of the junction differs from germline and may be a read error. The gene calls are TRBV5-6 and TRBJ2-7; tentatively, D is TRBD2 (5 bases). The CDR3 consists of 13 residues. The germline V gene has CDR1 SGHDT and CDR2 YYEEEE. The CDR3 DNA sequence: TGTGTCAGCAGCTTGGAGGACTCCTACGAGCAGTACTTC. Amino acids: CVSSLEDSYEQYF.

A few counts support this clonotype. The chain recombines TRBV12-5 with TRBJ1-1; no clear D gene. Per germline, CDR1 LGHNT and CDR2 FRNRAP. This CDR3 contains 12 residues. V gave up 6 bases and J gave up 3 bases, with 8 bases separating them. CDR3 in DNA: TGTGCTAGTGGGGCAGACTACACTGAAGCTTTCTTT. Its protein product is CASGADYTEAFF.

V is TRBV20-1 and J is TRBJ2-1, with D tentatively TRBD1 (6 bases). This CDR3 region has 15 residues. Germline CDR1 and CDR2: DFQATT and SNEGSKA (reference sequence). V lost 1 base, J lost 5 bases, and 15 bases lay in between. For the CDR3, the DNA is TGCAGTGCTAGAGGGGTACAGGGAGAACACAATGAGCAGTTCTTC. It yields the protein CSARGVQGEHNEQFF.

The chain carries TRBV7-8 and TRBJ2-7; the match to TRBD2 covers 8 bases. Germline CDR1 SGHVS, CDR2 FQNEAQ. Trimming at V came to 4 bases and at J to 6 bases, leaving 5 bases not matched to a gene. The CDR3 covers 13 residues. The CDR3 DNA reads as TGTGCCAGCAGCTCCCTCGGGAGGGCCGAGCAGTACTTC. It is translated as CASSSLGRAEQYF.

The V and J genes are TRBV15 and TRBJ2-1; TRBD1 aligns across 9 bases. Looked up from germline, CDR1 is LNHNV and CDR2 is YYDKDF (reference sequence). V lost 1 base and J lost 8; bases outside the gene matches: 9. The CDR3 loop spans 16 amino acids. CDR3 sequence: CATSRARDRVPHEQFF. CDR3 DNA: TGTGCCACCAGCAGAGCCCGGGACAGGGTCCCGCATGAGCAGTTCTTC.

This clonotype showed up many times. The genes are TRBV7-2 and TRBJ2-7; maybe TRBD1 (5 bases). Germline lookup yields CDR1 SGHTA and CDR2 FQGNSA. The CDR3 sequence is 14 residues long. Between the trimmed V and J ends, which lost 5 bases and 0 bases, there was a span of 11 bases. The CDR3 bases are TGTGCCAGCAGCCCGTCGACAGTCTCCTACGAGCAGTACTTC. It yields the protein CASSPSTVSYEQYF.

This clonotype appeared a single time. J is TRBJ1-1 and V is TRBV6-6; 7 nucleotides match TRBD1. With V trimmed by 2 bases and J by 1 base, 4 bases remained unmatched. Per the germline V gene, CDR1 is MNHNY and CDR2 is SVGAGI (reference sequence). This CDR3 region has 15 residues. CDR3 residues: CASSYPGQSNTEAFF. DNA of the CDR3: TGTGCCAGCAGTTACCCGGGACAGTCGAACACTGAAGCTTTCTTT.